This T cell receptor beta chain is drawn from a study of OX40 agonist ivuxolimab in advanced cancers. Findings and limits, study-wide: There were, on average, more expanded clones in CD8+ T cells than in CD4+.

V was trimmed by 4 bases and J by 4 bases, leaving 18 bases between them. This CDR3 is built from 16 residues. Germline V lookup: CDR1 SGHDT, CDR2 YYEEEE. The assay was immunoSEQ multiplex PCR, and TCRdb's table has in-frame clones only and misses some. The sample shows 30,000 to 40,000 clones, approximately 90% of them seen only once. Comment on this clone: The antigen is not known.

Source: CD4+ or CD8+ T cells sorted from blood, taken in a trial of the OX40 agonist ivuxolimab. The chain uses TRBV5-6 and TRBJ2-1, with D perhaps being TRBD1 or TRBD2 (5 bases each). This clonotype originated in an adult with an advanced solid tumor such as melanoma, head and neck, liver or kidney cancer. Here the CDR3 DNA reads TGTGCCAGCAGCGGGAGACAGTGGGGCTCGTACAATGAGCAGTTCTTC. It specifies CASSGRQWGSYNEQFF.